One sample yielded the 8 T cell receptor beta chains listed below, sequenced in a study of control samples from healthy donors and cancer patients (dated by TCRdb to 2019 to 2021). Preparation of the library involved the immunoSEQ multiplex PCR assay. TCRdb carries this immuneACCESS record with in-frame sequences only. Its versions omit some clonotypes, under half of them owing to an unresolved V gene in the studies checked, with the rest unexplained. This sample holds roughly 160,000 clones; 96% were observed only once. The ten largest make up 0.95% to 1.1% of the sample. Sequences were obtained from blood. The receptors here all came from a woman younger than 45 in good health.

This clone appeared a single time. This chain joins TRBV4-2 and TRBJ1-5, with D uncertain. Per germline, CDR1 LGHNA and CDR2 YNFKEQ. The germline V and J ends were trimmed by 8 bases and 0 bases, with 11 bases remaining between them. The CDR3 contains 14 residues. CDR3 residues: CASAPGFSNQPQHF. The CDR3 DNA reads as TGTGCCAGCGCACCCGGATTTAGCAATCAGCCCCAGCATTTT.

The J gene is TRBJ1-5, the V gene TRBV7-8; D is uncertain. CDR1 SGHVS and CDR2 FQNEAQ come from the germline V gene. The CDR3 is 14 residues long. Deletions cut 2 bases from V and 0 bases from J, with 5 bases between. CDR3 in DNA: TGTGCCAGCAGCTTACAGGATAGCAATCAGCCCCAGCATTTT. It is translated as CASSLQDSNQPQHF.

This clone occurred once. This chain uses TRBV12-3 or TRBV12-4 with TRBJ1-1; D is uncertain. V was pared by 3 bases and J by 2 bases, with 4 bases between. The CDR3 has 12 amino acids. In nucleotides, the CDR3 is TGTGCCAGCAGTTTGAGTAACACTGAAGCTTTCTTT. Encoded protein: CASSLSNTEAFF.

This clone was detected a few times. The CDR3 DNA reads TGTGCCAGCAGTGAAAGGGGCGGAGAAGATACGCAGTATTTT. Translation gives CASSERGGEDTQYF. J is TRBJ2-3 and V is TRBV6-4, with a possible D match to TRBD1 (5 bases). Per the germline V gene, CDR1 is MRHNA and CDR2 is SNTAGT. V lost 3 bases to trimming and J lost 5 bases, with 12 bases between them. The CDR3 is made up of 14 amino acids.

This chain connects TRBV6-5 to TRBJ1-5; D may be TRBD1 (6 bases). Trimming took 6 bases from V and 4 from J, leaving 10 bases between them. The germline CDR1 and CDR2 sequences are MNHEY and SVGAGI. The CDR3 runs 13 residues. CDR3 bases: TGTGCCAGCAGCCAAGGGGGAAATCAGCCCCAGCATTTT. This translates into CASSQGGNQPQHF.

The V and J genes are TRBV2 and TRBJ2-2; TRBD1 or TRBD2 may be the D gene (5 bases each). This CDR3 region has 18 residues. Germline loops: CDR1 SNHLY, CDR2 FYNNEI. Trimming shortened V by 3 bases and J by 4 bases, and 21 bases separated the two germline ends. The CDR3 nucleotides are TGTGCCAGCAGTGAGCCCCTGGGGACGGGGTTTGGCACCGGGGAGCTGTTTTTT. This translates into CASSEPLGTGFGTGELFF.

The genes are TRBV7-9 and TRBJ1-1; TRBD1 might be the D (6 bases). Germline V gives CDR1 SEHNR, CDR2 FQNEAQ (reference sequence). V shed 1 base and J shed 8 bases, with 20 bases lying between them. This CDR3 spans 16 amino acids. The CDR3 region is CASSLGGWGRGREAFF. For the CDR3, the DNA is TGTGCCAGCAGCTTAGGCGGTTGGGGCAGGGGTCGCGAAGCTTTCTTT.

V is TRBV19 and J is TRBJ2-1, with D possibly being TRBD1 (6 bases). The germline gives CDR1 LNHDA, CDR2 SQIVND (reference sequence). CDR3 length: 14 residues. V lost 6 bases, J lost 0 bases, and 9 bases lay in between. CDR3: CASRDRGSYNEQFF. Here the CDR3 DNA reads TGTGCCAGTAGGGACAGAGGCTCCTACAATGAGCAGTTCTTC.